This record concerns one TCR beta chain sequence. This record comes from a study of blood T cell repertoires in COVID-19. As for the study in general: Samples taken during acute and convalescent COVID-19 were collected in the United States, Italy and Spain. Nucleic acid was either cDNA or gDNA, and it came from T cells, B-cell-depleted T cells, or PBMCs.

V was clipped by 1 base and J by 7 bases, with 11 bases between them. CDR3 length: 13 residues. Germline V gives CDR1 SGHTA, CDR2 FQGNSA. Source study methods: Reference gene primers were amplified, and this amplification served to estimate nucleated cell counts. Method: immunoSEQ multiplex PCR; TCRdb's copy keeps in-frame clones and lacks some. That table gives V, J and clone size, and the DNA gave D and trimming. The data show some 260,000 clones, roughly 86% seen once. The specimen sequenced was peripheral blood. The clonotype originates from a human donor in a cohort sampled during active COVID-19. V gene TRBV7-2 combines with J gene TRBJ2-7, with a possible D match to TRBD1 (5 bases). This chain's CDR3 is CASSLGGLGEQYF. In nucleotides, the CDR3 is TGTGCCAGCAGCTTAGGGGGCTTGGGGGAGCAGTACTTC.